This record looks at one T cell receptor beta chain sequence and its context. Clones were read by immunoSEQ multiplex PCR, and TCRdb kept only the in-frame ones, dropping some. The profile covers approximately 190,000 clones, with about 88% appearing a single time and roughly 25% taken by the ten largest. Germline values: CDR1 SGHRS, CDR2 YFSETQ. This CDR3 region has 14 residues. V trimming: 4 bases; J trimming: 1 base; junction bases outside the gene matches: 3. This sample is drawn from a study of blood T cell repertoires in COVID-19. The sample consisted of PBMCs or T cells enriched from blood (not recorded which). The chain employs TRBV5-1 and TRBJ1-1; 8 bases align to TRBD1. The source of this sequence is a woman between 35 and 50 years old in a cohort exposed to, infected with or recovered from COVID-19 (not recorded which). The CDR3, as DNA: TGCGCCAGCAGCCAGGGGGCCTCGAACACTGAAGCTTTCTTT. Its protein is CASSQGASNTEAFF.